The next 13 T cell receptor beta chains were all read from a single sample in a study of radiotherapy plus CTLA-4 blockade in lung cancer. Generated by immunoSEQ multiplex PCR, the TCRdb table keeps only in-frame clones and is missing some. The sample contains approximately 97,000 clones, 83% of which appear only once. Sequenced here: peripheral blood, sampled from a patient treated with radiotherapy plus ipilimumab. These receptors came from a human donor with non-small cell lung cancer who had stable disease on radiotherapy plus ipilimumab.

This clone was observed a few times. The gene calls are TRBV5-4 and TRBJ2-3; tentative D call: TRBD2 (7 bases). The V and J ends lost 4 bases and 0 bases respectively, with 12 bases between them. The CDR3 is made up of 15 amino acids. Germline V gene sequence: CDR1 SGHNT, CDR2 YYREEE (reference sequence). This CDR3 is CASSHGGASTDTQYF. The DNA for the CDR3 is TGTGCCAGCAGCCATGGGGGGGCTAGCACAGATACGCAGTATTTT. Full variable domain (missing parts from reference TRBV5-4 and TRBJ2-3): ETGVTQSPTHLIKTRGQQVTLRCSSQSGHNTVSWYQQALGQGPQFIFQYYREEENGRGNFPPRFSGLQFPNYSSELNVNALELDDSALYLCASSHGGASTDTQYFGPGTRLTVL.

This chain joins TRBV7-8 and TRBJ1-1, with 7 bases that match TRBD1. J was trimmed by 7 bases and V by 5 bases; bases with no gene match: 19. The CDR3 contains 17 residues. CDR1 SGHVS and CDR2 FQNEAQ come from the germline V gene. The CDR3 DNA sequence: TGTGCCAGCAGCCCCGTGGGACAGACCATTATTATTCGTGAAGCTTTCTTT. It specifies CASSPVGQTIIIREAFF.

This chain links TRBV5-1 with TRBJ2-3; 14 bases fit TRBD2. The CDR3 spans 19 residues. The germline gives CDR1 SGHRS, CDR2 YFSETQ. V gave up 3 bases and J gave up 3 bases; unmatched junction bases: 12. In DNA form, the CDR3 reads TGCGCCAGCAGCTACACCGGGACTAGCGGGAGACGGTTGACAGATACGCAGTATTTT. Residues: CASSYTGTSGRRLTDTQYF.

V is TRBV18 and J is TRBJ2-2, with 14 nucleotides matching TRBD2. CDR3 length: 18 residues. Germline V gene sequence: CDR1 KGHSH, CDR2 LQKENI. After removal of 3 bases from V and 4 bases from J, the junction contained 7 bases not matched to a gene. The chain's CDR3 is CASSPSGTSGSVTGELFF. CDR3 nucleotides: TGTGCCAGCTCACCCAGCGGGACTAGCGGGAGCGTCACCGGGGAGCTGTTTTTT.

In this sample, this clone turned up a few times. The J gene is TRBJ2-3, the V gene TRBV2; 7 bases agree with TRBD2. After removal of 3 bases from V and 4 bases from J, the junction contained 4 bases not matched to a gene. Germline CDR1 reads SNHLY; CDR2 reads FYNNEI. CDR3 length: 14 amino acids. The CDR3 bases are TGTGCCAGCAGTGATAGACTAGCAGCAGATACGCAGTATTTT. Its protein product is CASSDRLAADTQYF.

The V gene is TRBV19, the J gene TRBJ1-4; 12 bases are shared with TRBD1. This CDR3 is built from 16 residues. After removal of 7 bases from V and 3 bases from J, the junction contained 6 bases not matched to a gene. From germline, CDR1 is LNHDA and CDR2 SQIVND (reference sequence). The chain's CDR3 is CASTRDRGRPNEKLFF. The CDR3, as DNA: TGTGCCAGTACCCGGGACAGGGGGCGACCTAATGAAAAACTGTTTTTT.

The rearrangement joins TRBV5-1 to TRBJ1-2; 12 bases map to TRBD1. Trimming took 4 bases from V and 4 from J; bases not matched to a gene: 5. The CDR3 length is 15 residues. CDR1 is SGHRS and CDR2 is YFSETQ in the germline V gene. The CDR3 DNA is TGCGCCAGCAGCCAGGGGACAGGGGGCATCTATGGCTACACCTTC. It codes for CASSQGTGGIYGYTF.

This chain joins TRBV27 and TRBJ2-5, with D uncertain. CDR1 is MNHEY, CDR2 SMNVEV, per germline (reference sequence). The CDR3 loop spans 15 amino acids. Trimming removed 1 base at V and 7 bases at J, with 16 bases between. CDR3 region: CASSLLGGLIGTQYF. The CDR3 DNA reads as TGTGCCAGCAGTTTATTAGGCGGATTGATAGGGACCCAGTACTTC.

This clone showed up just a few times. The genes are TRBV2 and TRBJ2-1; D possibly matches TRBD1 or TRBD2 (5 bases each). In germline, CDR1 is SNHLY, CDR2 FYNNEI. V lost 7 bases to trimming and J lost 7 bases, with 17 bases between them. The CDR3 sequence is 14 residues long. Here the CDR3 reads CASNGIKEGNEQFF. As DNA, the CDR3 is TGTGCCAGCAACGGGATCAAAGAGGGGAATGAGCAGTTCTTC.

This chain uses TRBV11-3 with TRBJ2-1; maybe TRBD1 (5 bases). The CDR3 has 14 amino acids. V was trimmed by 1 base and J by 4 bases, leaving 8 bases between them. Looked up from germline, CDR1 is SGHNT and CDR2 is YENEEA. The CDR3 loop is CASSLGGGYNEQFF. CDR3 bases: TGTGCCAGCAGCTTAGGGGGCGGATACAATGAGCAGTTCTTC.

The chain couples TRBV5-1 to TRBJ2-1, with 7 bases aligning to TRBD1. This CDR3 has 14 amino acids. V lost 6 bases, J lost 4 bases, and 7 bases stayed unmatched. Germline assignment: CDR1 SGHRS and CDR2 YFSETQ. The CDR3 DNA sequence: TGCGCCAGCACTCGGGGACAGACTTACAATGAGCAGTTCTTC. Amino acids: CASTRGQTYNEQFF.

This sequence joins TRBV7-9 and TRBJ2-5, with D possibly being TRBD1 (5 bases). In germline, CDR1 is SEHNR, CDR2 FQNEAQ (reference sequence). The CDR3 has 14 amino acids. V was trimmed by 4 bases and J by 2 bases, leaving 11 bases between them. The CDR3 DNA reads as TGTGCCAGCAGCTCGACAGACCTACAAGAGACCCAGTACTTC. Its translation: CASSSTDLQETQYF.

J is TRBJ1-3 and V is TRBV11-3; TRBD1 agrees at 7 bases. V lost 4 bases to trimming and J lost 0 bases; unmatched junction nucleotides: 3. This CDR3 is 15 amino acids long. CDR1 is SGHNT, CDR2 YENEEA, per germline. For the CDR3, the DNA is TGTGCCAGCAGCTCCAGGGGGACCTCTGGAAACACCATATATTTT. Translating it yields CASSSRGTSGNTIYF.